This TCR beta chain derives from a study of OX40 agonist ivuxolimab in advanced cancers. Whole-study context: Prior checkpoint blockade (anti-PD-1, anti-PD-L1 or anti-CTLA-4) was permitted; about 40% had it.

The germline V gene encodes CDR1 SGHNT and CDR2 YYREEE (reference sequence). Unmatched junction bases numbered 4, after V lost 1 base and J lost 3 bases. The CDR3 is made up of 15 amino acids. Clones were read by immunoSEQ multiplex PCR, and TCRdb kept only the in-frame ones, dropping some. The sample holds about 67,000 clones, approximately 93% seen once. The receptor's source is an adult with an advanced solid tumor such as melanoma, head and neck, liver or kidney cancer. The specimen comprised CD4+ or CD8+ T cells sorted from blood, sampled in a trial of the OX40 agonist ivuxolimab. The rearrangement links TRBV5-4 to TRBJ2-1; 7 nucleotides line up with TRBD1. In nucleotides, the CDR3 is TGTGCCAGCAGCTTGAAAGGGGGCCTCTACAATGAGCAGTTCTTC. Translation: CASSLKGGLYNEQFF.